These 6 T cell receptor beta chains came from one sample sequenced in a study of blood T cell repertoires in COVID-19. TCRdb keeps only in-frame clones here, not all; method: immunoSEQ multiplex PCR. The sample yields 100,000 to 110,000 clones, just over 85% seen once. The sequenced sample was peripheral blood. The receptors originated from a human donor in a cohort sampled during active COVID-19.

The CDR3: CASSLGTGVVGRNQPQHF. The CDR3 bases are TGTGCCAGCAGCTTAGGGACAGGGGTTGTCGGACGCAATCAGCCCCAGCATTTT. V usage is TRBV11-2 and J usage is TRBJ1-5; TRBD1 aligns across 9 bases. The CDR3 loop spans 18 amino acids. CDR1 and CDR2 (germline): SGHAT, FQNNGV. Trimming at V came to 1 base and at J to 2 bases, leaving 9 bases not matched to a gene.

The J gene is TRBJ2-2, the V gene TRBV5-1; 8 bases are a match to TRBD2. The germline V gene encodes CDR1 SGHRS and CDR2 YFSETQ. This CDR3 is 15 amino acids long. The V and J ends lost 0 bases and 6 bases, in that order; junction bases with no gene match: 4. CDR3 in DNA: TGCGCCAGCAGCTTGGAGCGGGGGAGATCCGGGGAGCTGTTTTTT. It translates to CASSLERGRSGELFF.

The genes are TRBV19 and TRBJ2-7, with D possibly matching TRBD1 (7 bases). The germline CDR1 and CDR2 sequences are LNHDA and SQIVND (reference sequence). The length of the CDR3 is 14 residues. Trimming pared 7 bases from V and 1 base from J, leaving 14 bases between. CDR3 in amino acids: CASKAGGKSYEQYF. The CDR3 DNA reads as TGTGCCAGTAAGGCAGGGGGGAAATCCTACGAGCAGTACTTC.

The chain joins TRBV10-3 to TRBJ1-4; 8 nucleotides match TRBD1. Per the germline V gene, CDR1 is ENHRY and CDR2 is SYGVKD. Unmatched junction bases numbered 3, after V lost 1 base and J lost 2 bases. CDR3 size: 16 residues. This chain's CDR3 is CAISEFRQGTNEKLFF. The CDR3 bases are TGTGCCATCAGTGAGTTCCGACAGGGGACTAATGAAAAACTGTTTTTT.

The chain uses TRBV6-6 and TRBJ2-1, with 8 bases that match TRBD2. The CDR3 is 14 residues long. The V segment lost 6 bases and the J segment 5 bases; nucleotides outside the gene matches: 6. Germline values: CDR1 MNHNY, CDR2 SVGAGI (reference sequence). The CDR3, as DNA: TGTGCCAGCAGCCCGGGAGGGAGTGACAATGAGCAGTTCTTC. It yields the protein CASSPGGSDNEQFF.

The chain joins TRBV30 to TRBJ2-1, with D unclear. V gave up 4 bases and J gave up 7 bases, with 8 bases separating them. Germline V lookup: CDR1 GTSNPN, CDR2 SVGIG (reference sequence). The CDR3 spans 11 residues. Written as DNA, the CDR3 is TGTGCCTGGACCCATCAGAATGAGCAGTTCTTC. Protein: CAWTHQNEQFF.